A selection of T cell receptor beta chains follows, all from one sample in a study of a mutant IDH1 vaccine in newly diagnosed glioma. The assay was immunoSEQ multiplex PCR, and TCRdb's table has in-frame clones only and misses some. The sample records more than 55,000 clones, approximately 80% being singletons. Antigens of these TCRs are unknown. Sequenced here: PBMCs, sampled from a glioma patient whose treatment included an IDH1 peptide vaccine. Receptors were obtained from a man aged 25-45 years with glioma. CDR3s include the opening cysteine and the closing phenylalanine or tryptophan. The order of the fields is J gene, CDR3 length, V gene, CDR3 protein.

J: TRBJ1-2
length: 16
V: TRBV19
CDR3: CASSIEPAVTAGGYTF

J: TRBJ2-3
length: 14
V: TRBV6-5
CDR3: CASSYVRQTDTQYF

J: TRBJ1-5
length: 15
V: TRBV6-5
CDR3: CASSREGGRNQPQHF

J: TRBJ2-7
length: 14
V: TRBV2
CDR3: CASMPGAASYEQYF

J: TRBJ1-3
length: 13
V: TRBV6-5
CDR3: CASSYSTGGTIYF

J: TRBJ2-2
length: 15
V: TRBV5-1
CDR3: CASSLVRGNTGELFF

J: TRBJ1-1
length: 14
V: TRBV19
CDR3: CASSLWDSNTEAFF

J: TRBJ2-3
length: 15
V: TRBV9
CDR3: CASSVEGRPTDTQYF

J: TRBJ2-6
length: 19
V: TRBV5-4
CDR3: CASSSGRDRISPGANVLTF

J: TRBJ2-3
length: 16
V: TRBV5-1
CDR3: CASSLGPGGLSDTQYF

J: TRBJ2-7
length: 13
V: TRBV27
CDR3: CASSLSYSHEQYF

J: TRBJ1-6
length: 15
V: TRBV5-1
CDR3: CASSLALFGNSPLHF

J: TRBJ2-7
length: 12
V: TRBV5-1
CDR3: CASSRDSYEQYF

J: TRBJ1-3
length: 15
V: TRBV6-5
CDR3: CASRRDMGPGNTIYF

J: TRBJ2-1
length: 18
V: TRBV5-1
CDR3: CASSSNPLGGGSYNEQFF

J: TRBJ2-7
length: 15
V: TRBV2
CDR3: CASSEQMDMGYEQYF

J: TRBJ2-3
length: 14
V: TRBV10-2
CDR3: CASSERQGPDTQYF

J: TRBJ2-3
length: 15
V: TRBV4-1
CDR3: CASTPRGGARDTQYF

J: TRBJ1-6
length: 16
V: TRBV4-1
CDR3: CASSDHWSSYNSPLHF

J: TRBJ1-1
length: 12
V: TRBV2
CDR3: CASSIRGTEAFF

J: TRBJ1-6
length: 13
V: TRBV6-1
CDR3: CASREINNSPLHF

J: TRBJ2-1
length: 13
V: TRBV2
CDR3: CATTGQSYNEQFF

J: TRBJ1-5
length: 17
V: TRBV30
CDR3: CAWRNTRDREFNQPQHF

J: TRBJ1-4
length: 16
V: TRBV9
CDR3: CASSSGQIATNEKLFF

J: TRBJ2-1
length: 16
V: TRBV27
CDR3: CASSAVSGTDYNEQFF

J: NA
length: 14
V: TRBV6-5
CDR3: CASSRSRESYEQYF

J: TRBJ2-3
length: 14
V: TRBV12-5
CDR3: CASGLNHPTDTQYF

J: TRBJ2-5
length: 13
V: TRBV5-1
CDR3: CASSFKIQETQYF

J: TRBJ2-5
length: 14
V: TRBV7-8
CDR3: CASSPGTPPGTQYF

J: TRBJ1-1
length: 14
V: TRBV7-9
CDR3: CASSSFGGNTEAFF

J: TRBJ2-7
length: 16
V: TRBV10-3
CDR3: CAISESRTGSSWEQYF

J: TRBJ1-1
length: 14
V: TRBV9
CDR3: CASSAEVVNTEAFF

J: TRBJ1-1
length: 15
V: TRBV9
CDR3: CASSALGARRGEAFF

J: TRBJ1-2
length: 15
V: TRBV4-1
CDR3: CASSHRRLIEGGYTF

J: TRBJ2-6
length: 19
V: TRBV5-1
CDR3: CASSLAMAKSSTGANVLTF

J: TRBJ2-3
length: 15
V: TRBV6-6
CDR3: CASSILEGSTDTQYF

J: TRBJ1-3
length: 16
V: TRBV4-2
CDR3: CASSQEGGGSGNTIYF

J: TRBJ2-1
length: 15
V: TRBV6-6
CDR3: CASSSRDYSYNEQFF

J: TRBJ1-5
length: 16
V: TRBV4-2
CDR3: CASSQPGGANNQPQHF

J: TRBJ1-1
length: 14
V: TRBV7-9
CDR3: CASSLVPKNTEAFF